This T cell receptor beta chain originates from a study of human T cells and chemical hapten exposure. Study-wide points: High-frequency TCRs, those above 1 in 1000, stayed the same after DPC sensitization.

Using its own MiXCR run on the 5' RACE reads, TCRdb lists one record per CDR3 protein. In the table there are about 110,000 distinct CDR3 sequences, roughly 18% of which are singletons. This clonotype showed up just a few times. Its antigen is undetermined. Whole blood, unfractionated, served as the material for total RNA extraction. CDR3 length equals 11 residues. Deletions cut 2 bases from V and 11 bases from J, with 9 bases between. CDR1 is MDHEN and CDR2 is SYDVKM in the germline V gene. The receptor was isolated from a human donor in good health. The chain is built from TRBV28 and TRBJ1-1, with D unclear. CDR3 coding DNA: TGTGCCAGCAGTTTAACTTCACGGGCTTTCTTT. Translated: CASSLTSRAFF.